Listed below are T cell receptor beta chains from one sample, sequenced in a study of blood T cell repertoires in COVID-19. Measured with immunoSEQ multiplex PCR; TCRdb has only the in-frame clones, and not every one. Here the sample spans about 180,000 clones, about 85% being singletons. Sequences were obtained from peripheral blood. The source is a man at least 80 years old with COVID-19, enrolled during active disease. Both conserved end residues are part of each CDR3. The D gene is left open where the match is weak. The size of a clone is reported for some rows only, either as once, few or many, or as a class for expanded clones.

TRBV4-1	TRBJ1-6	15	.	TRBD1	CASSQDNRGGSPLHF	TGCGCCAGCAGCCAAGATAACAGGGGCGGATCACCCCTCCACTTT
TRBV3-1/TRBV3-2	TRBJ1-2	14	.	TRBD1	CASSQTGQGGGYTF	TGTGCCAGCAGCCAAACCGGACAGGGCGGTGGCTACACCTTC
TRBV7-3	TRBJ2-3	14	.	.	CASSLGLTADTQYF	TGTGCCAGCAGCTTAGGGCTAACAGCAGATACGCAGTATTTT
TRBV19	TRBJ1-4	13	many	.	CASSILAGEKLFF	TGTGCCAGTAGTATTTTGGCAGGAGAAAAACTGTTTTTT
TRBV6-1	TRBJ1-2	13	.	.	CASSDNSNYGYTF	TGTGCCAGCAGTGATAACAGTAACTATGGCTACACCTTC
TRBV6-1	TRBJ2-3	16	.	.	CASSEGGRGSTDTQYF	TGTGCCAGCAGTGAAGGGGGGCGGGGGAGCACAGATACGCAGTATTTT
TRBV7-9	TRBJ2-6	16	.	.	CASSLRQYSGANVLTF	TGTGCCAGCAGCTTACGCCAGTACTCTGGGGCCAACGTCCTGACTTTC
TRBV12-1	TRBJ2-3	21	.	.	CASSFSPKLAGGAVGADTQYF	TGTGCCAGCAGCTTTTCACCGAAACTAGCGGGGGGAGCAGTTGGGGCAGATACGCAGTATTTT
TRBV25-1	TRBJ2-5	15	.	.	CASSEFISGEETQYF	TGTGCCAGCAGTGAATTCATTTCAGGGGAAGAGACCCAGTACTTC
TRBV5-6	TRBJ1-5	15	.	.	CASSLDGRTNQPQHF	TGTGCCAGCAGCTTGGATGGGAGGACGAATCAGCCCCAGCATTTT
TRBV5-8	TRBJ1-2	12	.	.	CASSLSRYGYTF	TGTGCCAGCAGCTTATCCCGCTATGGCTACACCTTC
TRBV24-1	TRBJ1-5	21	.	TRBD1	CATSDSAGTGKEGLSNQPQHF	TGTGCCACCAGTGATTCAGCCGGGACAGGGAAGGAAGGACTGAGCAATCAGCCCCAGCATTTT
TRBV18	TRBJ1-6	14	.	TRBD1	CASSLTGGSSPLHF	TGTGCCAGCTCCCTTACAGGGGGCAGTTCACCCCTCCACTTT
TRBV6-5	TRBJ1-3	15	.	TRBD1	CASSSSGGYGNTIYF	TGTGCCAGCAGTTCATCAGGGGGCTATGGAAACACCATATATTTT
TRBV4-2	TRBJ1-5	13	.	.	CASSHQVNQPQHF	TGTGCCAGCAGCCACCAGGTCAATCAGCCCCAGCATTTT
TRBV7-2	TRBJ1-5	13	.	TRBD1	CASSGTENQPQHF	TGTGCCAGCAGCGGGACAGAGAATCAGCCCCAGCATTTT
TRBV6-1	TRBJ1-4	14	.	.	CASSEYGSNEKLFF	TGTGCCAGCAGTGAATATGGGAGTAATGAAAAACTGTTTTTT
TRBV27	TRBJ1-2	16	.	.	CASREGWGGLGYGYTF	TGTGCCAGCAGAGAAGGGTGGGGGGGCCTGGGCTATGGCTACACCTTC
TRBV5-4	TRBJ2-7	12	.	.	CASSLDGYEQYF	TGTGCCAGCAGCTTGGACGGCTACGAGCAGTACTTC
TRBV2	TRBJ2-2	15	.	TRBD1	CASNPRQGVGGELFF	TGTGCCAGCAACCCCAGACAGGGGGTGGGCGGGGAGCTGTTTTTT
TRBV7-2	TRBJ2-5	13	.	.	CASSLVQQETQYF	TGTGCCAGCAGCTTAGTACAGCAAGAGACCCAGTACTTC
TRBV18	TRBJ1-2	15	.	TRBD1	CASSEGTGDRYGYTF	TGTGCCAGCTCAGAAGGGACAGGGGATCGGTATGGCTACACCTTC
TRBV6-5	TRBJ2-3	15	.	TRBD1	CASSSRGLYTDTQYF	TGTGCCAGCAGTTCCAGGGGGCTATACACAGATACGCAGTATTTT
TRBV5-1	TRBJ1-6	14	.	TRBD1	CASSSTGGNSPLHF	TGCGCCAGCAGCTCGACAGGGGGCAATTCACCCCTCCACTTT
TRBV5-1	TRBJ2-1	15	.	.	CASSLLAGAGNEQFF	TGCGCCAGCAGCTTGCTGGCGGGGGCTGGGAATGAGCAGTTCTTC
TRBV12-3/TRBV12-4	TRBJ1-6	12	.	.	CASSLSGSPLHF	TGTGCCAGCAGTTTATCGGGTTCACCCCTCCACTTT
TRBV5-1	TRBJ1-3	16	.	.	CASSPRQVSSGNTIYF	TGCGCCAGCAGCCCCCGACAGGTCAGCTCTGGAAACACCATATATTTT
TRBV6-5	TRBJ1-1	16	.	TRBD1	CASSYSRSGTGYEAFF	TGTGCCAGCAGTTACTCGAGGTCCGGGACAGGGTATGAAGCTTTCTTT
TRBV9	TRBJ2-7	14	.	TRBD1	CASSVEQGAGEQYF	TGTGCCAGCAGCGTAGAACAGGGGGCGGGAGAGCAGTACTTC
TRBV5-6	TRBJ2-1	19	.	TRBD1	CASSLAWDRGLSSYNEQFF	TGTGCCAGCAGCTTGGCGTGGGACAGGGGGTTGAGCTCCTACAATGAGCAGTTCTTC
TRBV24-1	TRBJ2-1	17	many	.	CATSDLGRGSSYNEQFF	TGTGCCACCAGTGACCTCGGACGGGGGAGCTCCTACAATGAGCAGTTCTTC
TRBV18	TRBJ1-1	13	.	.	CASSELRNTEAFF	TGTGCCAGCTCGGAGCTGAGGAACACTGAAGCTTTCTTT
TRBV19	TRBJ2-7	16	.	TRBD2	CASNGVTSGGSYEQYF	TGTGCCAGTAACGGGGTAACTAGCGGGGGTTCCTACGAGCAGTACTTC
TRBV19	TRBJ2-7	16	.	TRBD2	CASSRGGPLFSYEQYF	TGTGCCAGTAGTCGCGGGGGGCCCCTCTTCTCCTACGAGCAGTACTTC
TRBV7-2	TRBJ1-2	13	.	.	CASSSGGAYGYTF	TGTGCCAGCAGCTCTGGGGGCGCCTATGGCTACACCTTC